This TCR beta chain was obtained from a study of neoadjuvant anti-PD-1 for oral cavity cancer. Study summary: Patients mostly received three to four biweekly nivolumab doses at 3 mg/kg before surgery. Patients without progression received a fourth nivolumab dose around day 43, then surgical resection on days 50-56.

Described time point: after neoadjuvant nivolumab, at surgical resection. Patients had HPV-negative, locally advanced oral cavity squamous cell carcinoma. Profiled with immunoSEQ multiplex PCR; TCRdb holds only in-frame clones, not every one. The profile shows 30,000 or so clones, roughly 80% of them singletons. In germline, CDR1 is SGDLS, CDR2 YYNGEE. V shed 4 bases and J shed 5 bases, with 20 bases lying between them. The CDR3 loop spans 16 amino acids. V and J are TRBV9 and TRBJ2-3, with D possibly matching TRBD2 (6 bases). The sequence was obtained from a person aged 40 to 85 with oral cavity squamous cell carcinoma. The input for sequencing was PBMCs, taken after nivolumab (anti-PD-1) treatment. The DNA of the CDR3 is TGTGCCAGCAGCACCCTTAGCGGAGGGGAGGTAGATACGCAGTATTTT. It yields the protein CASSTLSGGEVDTQYF.